This section outlines one T cell receptor beta chain sequence together with its context. Its target is not known. The data stem from a study of T cell repertoires in cytomegalovirus infection. Study information: Based on public TCR beta signatures, there were indications of CMV infection and of a matching HLA type. General study findings and limits: Carriage of CMV together with the relevant HLA was identifiable through cumulative public TCR beta family frequency. Predominance within the ex vivo response was attributable to HLA-C-restricted CMV-specific TCR beta clonotypes.

This CDR3 has 15 amino acids. Germline V gene lookup returns CDR1 MNHEY and CDR2 SMNVEV (reference sequence). The ends lost 1 base at V and 5 bases at J; junction bases unmatched: 7. MiXCR was run by TCRdb on the reads, yielding one entry per CDR3 protein. The table shows a few hundred thousand distinct CDR3 sequences, with approximately 8.3% occurring only once. The chain recombines TRBV27 with TRBJ2-7; TRBD2 agrees at 8 bases. The specimen sequenced was PBMCs. This TCR was sampled from a human donor in good health (CMV status not recorded). Some clones in this sample may be carry-over from other donors' samples. This CDR3 reads CASSLWAGGRNEQYF. CDR3 bases: TGTGCCAGCAGTTTATGGGCGGGAGGACGGAACGAGCAGTACTTC.